The 32 T cell receptor beta chains listed next were all sequenced from one sample in a study of blood T cell repertoires in COVID-19. Produced via immunoSEQ multiplex PCR; TCRdb's table is partial and in-frame only. The sample holds about 310,000 clones, 85% to 90% seen once. Material for sequencing was peripheral blood. The source is a woman aged 30 to 39 with COVID-19, enrolled during active disease.

This clone was seen once. The chain recombines TRBV6-1 with TRBJ1-3, with D perhaps TRBD1 (5 bases). CDR1 is MNHNS and CDR2 is SASEGT in the germline V gene. Trimming pared 3 bases from V and 3 bases from J, leaving 18 bases between. The CDR3 length is 17 residues. The CDR3 protein is CASSDRDTGRGGNTIYF. For the CDR3, the DNA is TGTGCCAGCAGTGACAGGGATACGGGTCGTGGTGGAAACACCATATATTTT.

This clone was observed a few times. The J gene is TRBJ1-3, the V gene TRBV5-4, with 8 bases lining up with TRBD1. V shed 5 bases and J 4 bases; nucleotides not matched to a gene: 2. CDR1 and CDR2 (germline): SGHNT, YYREEE (reference sequence). CDR3 size: 13 residues. As DNA, the CDR3 is TGTGCCAGCAGGGGACAGGACGGAAACACCATATATTTT. Its translation: CASRGQDGNTIYF.

V is TRBV6-5 and J is TRBJ1-5; tentative D call: TRBD1 (5 bases). This CDR3 has 14 residues. Trimming left V 10 bases short and J 4 bases short, with 17 bases between. Germline CDR1 reads MNHEY; CDR2 reads SVGAGI. For the CDR3, the DNA is TGTGCCACCAACCAAGGGGAACCTAATCAGCCCCAGCATTTT. Translated, it gives CATNQGEPNQPQHF.

This chain links TRBV27 with TRBJ2-7; TRBD2 matches at 7 bases. Germline CDR1 MNHEY, CDR2 SMNVEV (reference sequence). The CDR3 consists of 15 residues. V trimming: 8 bases; J trimming: 0 bases; junction bases outside the gene matches: 10. The CDR3 is CASRTELASSYEQYF. CDR3 DNA: TGTGCCAGCCGGACTGAACTAGCGAGCTCCTACGAGCAGTACTTC.

The chain joins TRBV19 to TRBJ1-5; D ambiguous. V was clipped by 0 bases and J by 6 bases, with 9 bases between them. CDR1 and CDR2 from the germline V gene are LNHDA and SQIVND (reference sequence). The CDR3 extends over 14 amino acids. As DNA, the CDR3 is TGTGCCAGTAGTATAGATGGGAGGACTCAGCCCCAGCATTTT. It codes for CASSIDGRTQPQHF.

The chain recombines TRBV18 with TRBJ1-1, with a tentative D call TRBD1 (5 bases). V was pared by 7 bases and J by 6 bases, with 15 bases between. CDR1 and CDR2 from the germline V gene are KGHSH and LQKENI. The CDR3 sequence is 13 residues long. This CDR3 reads CASYTGGSAEAFF. In DNA form, the CDR3 reads TGTGCCAGCTACACGGGGGGGAGCGCTGAAGCTTTCTTT.

The V gene is TRBV2, the J gene TRBJ1-4; 8 positions agree with TRBD1. Germline CDR1 reads SNHLY; CDR2 reads FYNNEI. The CDR3 covers 16 residues. V lost 1 base, J lost 6 bases, and 7 bases stayed unmatched. The CDR3 DNA reads TGTGCCAGCAGTGAAGACAGGGGGATTAAATATGAAAAACTGTTTTTT. Translation gives CASSEDRGIKYEKLFF.

This rearrangement joins TRBV12-3 or TRBV12-4 to TRBJ2-7; D gene uncertain. The V gene lost 5 bases and the J gene lost 2 bases, with 10 bases spanning the gap. The CDR3 sequence is 13 residues long. CDR3 sequence (DNA): TGTGCCAGCAGTCCCGGGTCTACCTACGAGCAGTACTTC. It translates to CASSPGSTYEQYF.

The chain is built from TRBV5-1 and TRBJ1-1; D is possibly TRBD1 (5 bases). The CDR3 consists of 14 residues. Trimming stripped 6 bases from V and 1 base from J, with 13 bases between. CDR1 is SGHRS and CDR2 is YFSETQ in the germline V gene. The CDR3 DNA follows: TGCGCCAGCACCCGGGGGATGGGGAACACTGAAGCTTTCTTT. Translation: CASTRGMGNTEAFF.

The CDR3 loop reads CASSFRASGGVGTDTQYF. CDR3 nucleotides: TGTGCCAGCAGCTTTAGAGCCTCTGGAGGAGTGGGCACAGATACGCAGTATTTT. The chain has TRBV11-2 and TRBJ2-3; TRBD2 is a possible D gene (5 bases). V gave up 3 bases and J gave up 1 base, with 20 bases separating them. Germline V gene sequence: CDR1 SGHAT, CDR2 FQNNGV. The CDR3 length is 18 residues.

This chain uses TRBV5-4 with TRBJ2-3, with D maybe TRBD2 (6 bases). Germline values: CDR1 SGHNT, CDR2 YYREEE (reference sequence). The CDR3 has 16 amino acids. Trimming removed 4 bases at V and 2 bases at J, with 17 bases between. CDR3 coding DNA: TGTGCCAGCAGCCACCGGGACTCCAGCGTCACAGATACGCAGTATTTT. As protein: CASSHRDSSVTDTQYF.

CDR3 sequence (DNA): TGCGCCAGCAGCTCCACCGGGACAGGCCCAGAAAAACTGTTTTTT. Translating gives CASSSTGTGPEKLFF. The V and J genes are TRBV5-1 and TRBJ1-4; 8 bases line up with TRBD1. V trimming: 3 bases; J trimming: 8 bases; junction bases outside the gene matches: 9. Germline lookup yields CDR1 SGHRS and CDR2 YFSETQ. The CDR3 extends over 15 amino acids.

This chain links TRBV18 with TRBJ1-2, with 8 bases fitting TRBD1. V lost 6 bases, J lost 3 bases, and 3 bases stayed unmatched. This CDR3 spans 13 amino acids. The V gene's germline CDR1 is KGHSH and CDR2 LQKENI. CDR3 sequence (DNA): TGTGCCAGCTCTACGGGACAGGACTATGGCTACACCTTC. It encodes CASSTGQDYGYTF.

J is TRBJ2-7 and V is TRBV29-1, with TRBD2 matching over 10 bases. Trimming removed 0 bases from V and 1 base from J; junction bases left unmatched: 6. This CDR3 is built from 16 residues. Germline V gene sequence: CDR1 SQVTM, CDR2 ANQGSEA. The CDR3 reads CSVEDLASGSSYEQYF. CDR3 nucleotide sequence: TGCAGCGTTGAAGACTTGGCTAGCGGGAGTTCCTACGAGCAGTACTTC.

The rearrangement links TRBV28 to TRBJ1-1; TRBD1 is a possible D gene (5 bases). Trimming shortened V by 4 bases and J by 12 bases, and 12 bases separated the two germline ends. Germline CDR1 and CDR2: MDHEN and SYDVKM. The CDR3 length is 11 residues. This CDR3 is CASSSGGRTFF. CDR3 coding DNA: TGTGCCAGCAGTTCCGGGGGGAGAACTTTCTTT.

The V call is TRBV14, the J call TRBJ1-6; 8 nucleotides agree with TRBD1. V shed 7 bases and J 10 bases; nucleotides not matched to a gene: 12. The CDR3 is 15 residues long. Germline CDR1 SGHDN, CDR2 FVKESK. The CDR3 loop reads CASKSGQGRESPLHF. CDR3 DNA sequence: TGTGCCAGCAAGTCTGGACAGGGAAGAGAATCACCCCTCCACTTT.

The V gene is TRBV2, the J gene TRBJ1-1; D call uncertain. Trimming stripped 5 bases from V and 0 bases from J, with 7 bases between. CDR3 length: 13 amino acids. Germline lookup yields CDR1 SNHLY and CDR2 FYNNEI. The CDR3 region is CASSPFLNTEAFF. CDR3 bases: TGTGCCAGCAGTCCTTTTTTGAACACTGAAGCTTTCTTT. The whole variable domain, remainder taken from reference TRBV2 and TRBJ1-1, is EPEVTQTPSHQVTQMGQEVILRCVPISNHLYFYWYRQILGQKVEFLVSFYNNEISEKSEIFDDQFSVERPDGSNFTLKIRSTKLEDSAMYFCASSPFLNTEAFFGQGTRLTVV.

The rearrangement uses TRBV9 and TRBJ2-5; weak D call: TRBD1 (5 bases). CDR1 SGDLS and CDR2 YYNGEE come from the germline V gene. This CDR3 is 14 amino acids long. The V end was cut by 3 bases, the J end by 6 bases, with 15 bases between. In DNA, the CDR3 is TGTGCCAGCAGCGCACAGGATTCTCAACAGACCCAGTACTTC. Its protein product is CASSAQDSQQTQYF.

V usage is TRBV28 and J usage is TRBJ1-5; tentative D call: TRBD1 (5 bases). Per germline, CDR1 MDHEN and CDR2 SYDVKM. V was pared by 9 bases and J by 7 bases, with 13 bases between. The CDR3 totals 12 residues. The CDR3 protein is CASVGGNQPQHF. Here the CDR3 DNA reads TGTGCCAGTGTGGGGGGGAACCAGCCCCAGCATTTT.

The chain carries TRBV4-2 and TRBJ2-3; 9 bases align to TRBD2. The germline V gene encodes CDR1 LGHNA and CDR2 YNFKEQ. The CDR3 totals 16 residues. V was pared by 0 bases and J by 1 base, with 2 bases of the junction left unmatched. The CDR3 sequence: CASSQDRTSGTDTQYF. The CDR3 DNA is TGTGCCAGCAGCCAAGATAGGACTAGCGGCACAGATACGCAGTATTTT.

This chain uses TRBV30 with TRBJ2-2; a possible D gene is TRBD2 (6 bases). Trimming shortened V by 2 bases and J by 5 bases, and 15 bases separated the two germline ends. The CDR3 totals 15 residues. CDR1 GTSNPN and CDR2 SVGIG come from the germline V gene (reference sequence). The CDR3 DNA reads TGTGCCTGGAGTACCGGGTTTCGGGGGACCGGGGAGCTGTTTTTT. Residues: CAWSTGFRGTGELFF.

The chain uses TRBV7-3 and TRBJ2-1; D is ambiguous. The V gene lost 5 bases and the J gene lost 9 bases, with 14 bases spanning the gap. Germline CDR1 is SGHTA and CDR2 is FQGTGA. The CDR3 sequence is 13 residues long. The CDR3 reads CASSPPSRFEQFF. Written as DNA, the CDR3 is TGTGCCAGCAGCCCACCCTCCAGGTTTGAGCAGTTCTTC.

The count of this clone is one. The chain carries TRBV28 and TRBJ1-2; D perhaps matches TRBD1 (5 bases). Germline V CDR1 and CDR2: MDHEN, SYDVKM. CDR3 size: 15 residues. V gave up 6 bases and J gave up 1 base, with 15 bases separating them. CDR3 sequence (DNA): TGTGCCAGCAGGGAGAGTTCGACAGTTAACTATGGCTACACCTTC. Its protein product is CASRESSTVNYGYTF.

The V call is TRBV11-2, the J call TRBJ2-7; D might be TRBD2 (6 bases). Germline assignment: CDR1 SGHAT and CDR2 FQNNGV. This CDR3 comprises 19 residues. Trimming took off 0 bases at V and 3 bases at J, with 24 bases between the two ends. CDR3 coding DNA: TGTGCCAGCAGCTTAGATGTGATAGCGGTCCGTTTTCAAGTCTACGAGCAGTACTTC. This gives the protein CASSLDVIAVRFQVYEQYF.

The chain recombines TRBV21-1 with TRBJ1-6; TRBD1, the table's D call, lacks a check against the DNA. TRBV21-1 is reported as a pseudogene. The CDR3 sequence is 15 residues long. CDR3 region: CASSAHRGDSSPLHF. The CDR3 region has the DNA TGTGCCAGCAGCGCCCACAGGGGGGATAGTTCACCCCTCCACTTT.

The chain couples TRBV5-1 to TRBJ2-3; tentatively, D is TRBD2 (6 bases). Per germline, CDR1 SGHRS and CDR2 YFSETQ. This CDR3 region has 15 residues. Trimming removed 1 base at V and 4 bases at J, with 13 bases between. The CDR3 spells CASSLMPSASDTQYF. CDR3 nucleotides: TGCGCCAGCAGCTTGATGCCTAGCGCATCAGATACGCAGTATTTT. Combining the CDR3 with reference TRBV5-1 and TRBJ2-3 gives the whole variable domain KAGVTQTPRYLIKTRGQQVTLSCSPISGHRSVSWYQQTPGQGLQFLFEYFSETQRNKGNFPGRFSGRQFSNSRSEMNVSTLELGDSALYLCASSLMPSASDTQYFGPGTRLTVL.

This clone was counted a single time. This chain joins TRBV5-6 and TRBJ1-2; D is unresolved. Germline values: CDR1 SGHDT, CDR2 YYEEEE. V was cut by 4 bases and J by 3 bases, with 10 bases left in between. CDR3 size: 13 residues. CDR3 region: CASSIDGDYGYTF. CDR3 bases: TGTGCCAGCAGCATTGACGGAGACTATGGCTACACCTTC.

The chain is built from TRBV28 and TRBJ1-5; TRBD1 matches 8 bases. V shed 5 bases, J shed 6 bases, and the junction held 9 bases outside the gene matches. The CDR3 has 15 amino acids. Germline V gene data show CDR1 as MDHEN and CDR2 as SYDVKM. In DNA, the CDR3 is TGTGCCAGCAGTCCTCCTCAGGGGGCGGGTCAGCCCCAGCATTTT. This encodes CASSPPQGAGQPQHF. The full variable domain, completed using reference TRBV28 and TRBJ1-5, is DVKVTQSSRYLVKRTGEKVFLECVQDMDHENMFWYRQDPGLGLRLIYFSYDVKMKEKGDIPEGYSVSREKKERFSLILESASTNQTSMYLCASSPPQGAGQPQHFGDGTRLSIL.

This clone has more than one count but fewer than ten. The chain combines TRBV6-1 with TRBJ2-5; 7 bases match TRBD2. Germline V CDR1 and CDR2: MNHNS, SASEGT. The CDR3 has 13 residues. With V trimmed by 2 bases and J by 5 bases, 2 bases remained unmatched. CDR3 in DNA: TGTGCCAGCAGTGAATGGGGGGGGGAGACCCAGTACTTC. This sequence encodes CASSEWGGETQYF.

Only one count was recorded for this clone. The V call is TRBV27, the J call TRBJ2-5; D remains ambiguous. Trimming removed 1 base at V and 5 bases at J, with 11 bases between. The CDR3 has 14 amino acids. Per germline, CDR1 MNHEY and CDR2 SMNVEV (reference sequence). The CDR3 reads CASSLYRGEETQYF. CDR3 DNA: TGTGCCAGCAGTTTATACCGCGGCGAGGAGACCCAGTACTTC.

This chain joins TRBV27 and TRBJ2-2, with 8 nucleotides matching TRBD2. V was pared by 1 base and J by 6 bases, with 7 bases of the junction left unmatched. Germline V gene sequence: CDR1 MNHEY, CDR2 SMNVEV (reference sequence). CDR3 length: 16 amino acids. The CDR3, as DNA: TGTGCCAGCAGTTTATTGGGCGGGAGGTTGGCCGGGGAGCTGTTTTTT. Amino acid sequence: CASSLLGGRLAGELFF.

This sequence joins TRBV18 and TRBJ2-2; D perhaps matches TRBD1 (5 bases). V was clipped by 5 bases and J by 5 bases, with 9 bases between them. Germline lookup yields CDR1 KGHSH and CDR2 LQKENI. There are 13 residues in the CDR3. CDR3 residues: CASSTRVTGELFF. The CDR3 nucleotides are TGTGCCAGCTCAACCAGGGTAACCGGGGAGCTGTTTTTT.